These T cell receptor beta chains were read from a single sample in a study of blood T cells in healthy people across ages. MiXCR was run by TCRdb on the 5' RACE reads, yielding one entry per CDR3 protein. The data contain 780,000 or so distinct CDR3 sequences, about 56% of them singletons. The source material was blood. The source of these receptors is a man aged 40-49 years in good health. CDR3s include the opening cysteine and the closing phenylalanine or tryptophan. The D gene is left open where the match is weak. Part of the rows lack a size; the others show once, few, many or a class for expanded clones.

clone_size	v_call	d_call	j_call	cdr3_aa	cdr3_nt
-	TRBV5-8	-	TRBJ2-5	CASSFLRGPGDEQYF	TGTGCCAGCAGCTTCCTGAGGGGACCTGGGGATGAGCAGTACTTC
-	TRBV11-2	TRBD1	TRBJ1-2	CASSASTGNYGYTF	TGTGCCAGCAGCGCGTCGACAGGGAATTATGGCTACACCTTC
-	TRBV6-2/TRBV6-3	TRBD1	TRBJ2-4	CASSYLSGQGTKNIQYF	TGTGCCAGCAGTTACCTGTCGGGACAGGGGACCAAAAACATTCAGTACTTC
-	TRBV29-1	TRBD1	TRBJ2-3	CSGDSGTGEGGTDTQYF	TGCAGCGGAGATTCCGGGACAGGGGAAGGAGGCACAGATACGCAGTATTTT
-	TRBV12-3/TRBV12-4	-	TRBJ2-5	CASSLNELETQYF	TGTGCCAGCAGCCTTAATGAGCTGGAGACCCAGTACTTC
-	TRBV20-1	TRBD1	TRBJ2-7	CSAPGQKYEQYF	TGCAGTGCCCCGGGACAGAAATACGAGCAGTACTTC
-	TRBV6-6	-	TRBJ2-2	CASSYSVGLDTGELFF	TGTGCCAGCAGTTACTCGGTCGGGCTTGACACCGGGGAGCTGTTTTTT
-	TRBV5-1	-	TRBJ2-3	CASSSNQGSTDTQYF	TGCGCCAGCAGCTCGAACCAGGGAAGCACAGATACGCAGTATTTT
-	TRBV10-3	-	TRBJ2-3	CAISSPNTQYF	TGTGCCATCAGTTCCCCAAATACGCAGTATTTT
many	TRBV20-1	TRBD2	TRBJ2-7	CSARDLVAGGPKAYEQYF	TGCAGTGCTAGAGATCTTGTGGCGGGAGGACCTAAGGCCTACGAGCAGTACTTC
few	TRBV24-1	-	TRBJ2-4	CATSEATAKNIQYF	TGTGCCACCAGTGAGGCCACCGCCAAAAACATTCAGTACTTC
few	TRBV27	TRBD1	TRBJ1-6	CASSYGTGEYNSPLHF	TGTGCCAGCAGCTACGGGACAGGGGAATATAATTCACCCCTCCACTTT
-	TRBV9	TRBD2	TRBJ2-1	CASSVGSGRLYDEQFF	TGTGCCAGCAGCGTAGGTAGCGGGAGGCTTTACGATGAGCAGTTCTTC
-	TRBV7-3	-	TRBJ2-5	CASSPSLIETQYF	TGTGCCAGCAGCCCGTCCCTGATAGAGACCCAGTACTTC
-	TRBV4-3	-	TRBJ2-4	CASSQGGGIKNIQYF	TGCGCCAGCAGCCAAGGTGGGGGGATTAAAAACATTCAGTACTTC
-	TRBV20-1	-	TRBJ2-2	CSAPDRSGELFF	TGCAGTGCCCCTGACAGGTCCGGGGAGCTGTTTTTT
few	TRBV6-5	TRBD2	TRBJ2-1	CASSYQRSGRFRAGNEQFF	TGTGCCAGCAGTTACCAGAGAAGCGGGAGATTTCGGGCGGGCAATGAGCAGTTCTTC
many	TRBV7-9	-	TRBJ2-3	CASSSRDDTDTQYF	TGTGCCAGCAGCTCGCGGGACGACACAGATACGCAGTATTTT
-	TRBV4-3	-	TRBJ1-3	CASSQDWSETGNTIYF	TGCGCCAGCAGCCAAGATTGGTCCGAGACTGGAAACACCATATATTTT
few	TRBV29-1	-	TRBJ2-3	CSVGGEDTQYF	TGCAGCGTTGGGGGGGAAGATACGCAGTATTTT
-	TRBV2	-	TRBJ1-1	CVSRGYREAFF	TGTGTCAGTCGGGGGTACCGGGAAGCTTTCTTT
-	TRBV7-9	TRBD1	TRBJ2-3	CASSLEGTVRPDTQYF	TGTGCCAGCAGCTTAGAGGGGACAGTTCGACCAGATACGCAGTATTTT
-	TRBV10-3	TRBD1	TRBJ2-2	CASQRTGGKTGELFF	TGTGCCAGCCAACGGACAGGGGGTAAAACCGGGGAGCTGTTTTTT
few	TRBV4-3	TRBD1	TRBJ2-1	CASSRRQGGNNEQFF	TGCGCCAGCAGCCGCCGACAGGGGGGCAACAATGAGCAGTTCTTC
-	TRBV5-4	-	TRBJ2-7	CASSFDQGGLPYEQYF	TGTGCCAGCAGCTTTGATCAAGGGGGACTTCCATACGAGCAGTACTTC
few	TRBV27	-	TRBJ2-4	CASSLGEGAGNIQYF	TGTGCCAGCAGTTTGGGGGAAGGGGCCGGGAACATTCAGTACTTC
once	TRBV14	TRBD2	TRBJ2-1	CASSQVESGGSRRHEQFF	TGTGCCAGCAGCCAAGTGGAGAGCGGGGGGTCTCGCCGCCATGAGCAGTTCTTC
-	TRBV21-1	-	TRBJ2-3	CASILITGLPMGQWYF	TGTGCCAGCATTCTCATTACTGGCCTCCCGATGGGGCAGTGGTATTTT
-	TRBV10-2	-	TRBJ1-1	CASRPTEGAGNTEAFF	TGCGCCAGCAGGCCCACCGAGGGCGCGGGGAACACTGAAGCTTTCTTT
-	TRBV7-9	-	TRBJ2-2	CASRAVNTGELFF	TGTGCCAGCAGGGCAGTGAACACCGGGGAGCTGTTTTTT
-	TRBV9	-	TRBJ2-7	CASSVLGSSYEQYF	TGTGCCAGCAGCGTATTGGGGTCGTCCTACGAGCAGTACTTC
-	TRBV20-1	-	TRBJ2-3	CSALNRVRGTDTQYF	TGCAGTGCTCTGAACCGGGTCCGGGGTACAGATACGCAGTATTTT
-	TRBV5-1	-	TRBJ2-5	CASSPVRGERQETQYF	TGCGCCAGCAGCCCCGTTAGGGGGGAACGGCAAGAGACCCAGTACTTC
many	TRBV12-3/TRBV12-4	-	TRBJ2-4	CASSPTGPVAKNIQYF	TGTGCCAGCAGTCCTACAGGGCCCGTGGCCAAAAACATTCAGTACTTC
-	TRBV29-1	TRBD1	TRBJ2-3	CSIEEGASTDTQYF	TGCAGCATTGAAGAGGGGGCTTCAACAGATACGCAGTATTTT
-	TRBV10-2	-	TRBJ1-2	CASSESTERYTF	TGCGCCAGCAGTGAGTCGACAGAGAGATACACCTTC
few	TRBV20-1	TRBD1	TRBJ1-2	CSAIYDSKAGQGADGYTF	TGCAGTGCTATCTACGACTCAAAGGCGGGACAGGGGGCCGATGGCTACACCTTC
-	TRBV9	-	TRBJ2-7	CSSSVAGDSYEQYF	TGTTCCAGCAGCGTAGCAGGGGACTCCTACGAGCAGTACTTC
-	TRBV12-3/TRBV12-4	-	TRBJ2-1	CASRGLMVEQFF	TGTGCCAGCCGGGGACTGATGGTGGAGCAGTTCTTC
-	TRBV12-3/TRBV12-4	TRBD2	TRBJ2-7	CASSTGLDSYEQYF	TGTGCCAGCAGTACAGGACTAGACTCCTACGAGCAGTACTTC
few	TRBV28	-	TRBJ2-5	CASSTSDTPTREQYF	TGTGCCAGCAGTACATCAGATACCCCTACCAGGGAGCAGTACTTC
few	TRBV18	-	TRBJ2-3	CASLRDDFTDTQYF	TGTGCCAGCTTAAGGGACGACTTCACAGATACGCAGTATTTT
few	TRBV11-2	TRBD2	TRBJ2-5	CASSRPGGAIRETQYF	TGTGCCAGCAGCCGACCGGGGGGAGCGATTCGGGAGACCCAGTACTTC
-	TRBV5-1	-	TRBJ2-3	CASTSEGRTDTQYF	TGCGCCAGCACCTCGGAGGGTCGGACAGATACGCAGTATTTT
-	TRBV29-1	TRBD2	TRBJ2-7	CSVSGGTNYEQYF	TGCAGCGTTTCGGGCGGGACTAACTACGAGCAGTACTTC
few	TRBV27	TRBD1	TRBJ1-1	CASSPLKWDRLNTEAFF	TGTGCCAGCAGCCCCCTGAAGTGGGACAGGCTGAACACTGAAGCTTTCTTT
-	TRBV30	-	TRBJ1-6	CARRVASNNSPLHF	TGTGCCAGGAGAGTAGCATCGAATAATTCACCCCTCCACTTT
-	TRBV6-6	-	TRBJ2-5	CASSHIQETQYF	TGTGCCAGCAGTCACATACAAGAGACCCAGTACTTC
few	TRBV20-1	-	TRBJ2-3	CSATVTLVGPDTQYF	TGCAGTGCTACGGTGACTCTGGTTGGTCCAGATACGCAGTATTTT
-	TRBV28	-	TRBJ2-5	CASSYSRSSETQYF	TGTGCCAGCAGTTATAGTAGGTCATCAGAGACCCAGTACTTC
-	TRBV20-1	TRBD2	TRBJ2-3	CSARDLLASGDETQYF	TGCAGTGCTAGAGACCTTTTGGCTAGCGGGGACGAGACGCAGTATTTT
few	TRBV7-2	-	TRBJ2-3	CASSSRGVTDTQYF	TGTGCCAGCAGCTCGCGAGGGGTTACAGATACGCAGTATTTT
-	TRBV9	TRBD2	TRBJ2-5	CASSVASGGQETQYF	TGTGCCAGCAGCGTAGCCAGCGGGGGCCAAGAGACCCAGTACTTC
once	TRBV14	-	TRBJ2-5	CASSHGRGTQYF	TGTGCCAGCAGCCATGGCAGAGGGACCCAGTACTTC
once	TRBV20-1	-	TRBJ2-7	CSARRTASYEQYF	TGCAGTGCTAGACGTACAGCTAGCTACGAGCAGTACTTC